These 8 T cell receptor beta chains originate from one sample sequenced in a study of blood T cell repertoires in COVID-19. Profiled with immunoSEQ multiplex PCR; TCRdb holds only in-frame clones, not every one. The sample has more than 150,000 clones, 75% to 80% seen once. The specimen was peripheral blood. These receptors were collected from a woman in her 70s with acute or convalescent COVID-19.

The V and J genes are TRBV3-1 (or the pseudogene TRBV3-2) and TRBJ1-2; no reliable D call. The CDR3 contains 15 residues. Germline assignment: CDR1 LGHDT and CDR2 YNNKEL (reference sequence). The V end was cut by 1 base, the J end by 4 bases, with 13 bases between. CDR3 residues: CASSQVNNPGYGYTF. The CDR3, as DNA: TGTGCCAGCAGCCAAGTGAACAACCCGGGCTATGGCTACACCTTC.

This clone was counted between two and nine times. This chain connects TRBV2 to TRBJ1-2; D is unresolved. With 6 bases removed from V and 4 bases from J, the gap between germline ends came to 12 bases. CDR3 length: 13 amino acids. Germline CDR1 SNHLY, CDR2 FYNNEI. The DNA of the CDR3 is TGTGCCAGCAGGGCCCACGGGATCTATGGCTACACCTTC. It specifies CASRAHGIYGYTF.

The chain joins TRBV7-2 to TRBJ2-1; 7 bases align to TRBD2. With V trimmed by 3 bases and J by 1 base, 6 bases remained unmatched. Germline V gene sequence: CDR1 SGHTA, CDR2 FQGNSA. The length of the CDR3 is 16 residues. The CDR3 nucleotides read TGTGCCAGCAGCTTTGCTAGCGGAGGGTCCTACAATGAGCAGTTCTTC. This gives the protein CASSFASGGSYNEQFF.

The chain combines TRBV20-1 with TRBJ1-4, with D uncertain. V was trimmed by 6 bases and J by 7 bases, leaving 9 bases between them. The CDR3 runs 11 residues. Germline V gene sequence: CDR1 DFQATT, CDR2 SNEGSKA (reference sequence). The CDR3 coding sequence is TGCAGTGCCAAGCTCGTTGAAAAACTGTTTTTT. Its translation: CSAKLVEKLFF.

This clone showed up just a few times. The rearrangement links TRBV30 to TRBJ2-7; D is undetermined. The CDR3 spans 15 residues. CDR1 and CDR2 from the germline V gene are GTSNPN and SVGIG (reference sequence). V dropped 4 bases and J dropped 9 bases, with 25 bases sitting between them. The CDR3 here is CAWNRGIGTVRGQYF. The DNA of the CDR3 is TGTGCCTGGAATCGCGGAATAGGTACCGTACGAGGGCAGTACTTC. The whole variable domain, remainder taken from reference TRBV30 and TRBJ2-7, is SQTIHQWPATLVQPVGSPLSLECTVEGTSNPNLYWYRQAAGRGLQLLFYSVGIGQISSEVPQNLSASRPQDRQFILSSKKLLLSDSGFYLCAWNRGIGTVRGQYFGPGTRLTVT.

The chain recombines TRBV13 with TRBJ2-5; 8 bases match TRBD1. CDR1 PRHDT and CDR2 FYEKMQ come from the germline V gene (reference sequence). The CDR3 covers 14 residues. Losses at the gene ends were 0 bases for V and 4 bases for J; bases not matched to a gene: 1. The CDR3 coding sequence is TGTGCCAGCAGCTTAGGGACAGGGGCAGAGACCCAGTACTTC. Protein sequence: CASSLGTGAETQYF.

The genes are TRBV7-9 and TRBJ2-1; D is possibly TRBD1 (5 bases). The CDR3 loop spans 14 amino acids. Deletions cut 1 base from V and 7 bases from J, with 11 bases between. Germline V gives CDR1 SEHNR, CDR2 FQNEAQ (reference sequence). CDR3 sequence (DNA): TGTGCCAGCAGCTTAGAGGGCAGGGTGAATGAGCAGTTCTTC. It translates to CASSLEGRVNEQFF.

DNA for the CDR3: TGTGCCAGCAGGTCGGGGGGGTCTTCTTCACCCCTCCACTTT. Protein sequence: CASRSGGSSSPLHF. The chain employs TRBV6-5 and TRBJ1-6, with D perhaps matching TRBD1 (5 bases). Germline V gives CDR1 MNHEY, CDR2 SVGAGI. V lost 6 bases to trimming and J lost 9 bases, with 15 bases between them. The CDR3 runs 14 residues.